At least ten counts were recorded for the clone carrying this T cell receptor (beta chain). Antigen: not known. V lost 4 bases, J lost 8 bases, and 5 bases stayed unmatched. Germline assignment: CDR1 SSHAT and CDR2 FNYEAQ (reference sequence). There are 15 residues in the CDR3. The sample comes from a study of T cells after yellow fever vaccination. General study results and limits: The secondary T-cell response peaked on day 5, not day 15, but was weaker. Although most clonotypes did not, a small share appeared in both CD4 and CD8 compartments.

TCRdb ran MiXCR on the 5' RACE reads and lists one entry per CDR3 protein. There are a few hundred thousand distinct CDR3 sequences in the sample; around 19% occur only once, and 15% to 20% lies in the top ten. This TCR came from a man aged 18-30 years who received the YFV17D yellow fever vaccine. This chain connects TRBV7-7 to TRBJ2-1; 13 bases map to TRBD2. The source material was PBMCs, sampled before the yellow fever booster vaccination. DNA for the CDR3: TGTGCCAGCAGCTCACTAGCGGGGGGGCCCGATGAGCAGTTCTTC. This sequence encodes CASSSLAGGPDEQFF.